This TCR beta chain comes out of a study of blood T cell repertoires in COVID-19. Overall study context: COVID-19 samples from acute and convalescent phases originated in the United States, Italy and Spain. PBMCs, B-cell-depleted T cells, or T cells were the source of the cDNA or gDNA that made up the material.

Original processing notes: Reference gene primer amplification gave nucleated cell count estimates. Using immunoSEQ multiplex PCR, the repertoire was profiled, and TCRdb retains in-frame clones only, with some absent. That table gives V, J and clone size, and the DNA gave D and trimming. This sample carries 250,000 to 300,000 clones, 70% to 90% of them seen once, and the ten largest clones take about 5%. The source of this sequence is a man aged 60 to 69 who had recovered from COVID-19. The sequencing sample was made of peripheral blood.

The CDR3 nucleotides read TGTGCCAGCAGGCGAACTGGGGGCATGAACACTGAAGCTTTCTTT. Translation gives CASRRTGGMNTEAFF. This chain uses TRBV7-2 with TRBJ1-1; perhaps TRBD1 as D (6 bases). CDR3 length equals 15 residues. Trimming cost V 6 bases and J 0 bases, with 14 bases left between them. Germline lookup yields CDR1 SGHTA and CDR2 FQGNSA.